Below, one TCR beta chain is given with its context. Its antigen target is currently unknown. Base quality data are lacking; no much larger clone is found one base away. Genomic DNA was isolated from the sorted cells so that the TCRbeta CDR3 region could be sequenced. The immunoSEQ Assay was used to sequence the TCRbeta CDR3 regions. TCRdb stores this immuneACCESS table with in-frame sequences only. Part of the clones is absent; in the studies checked, under half of the shortfall reflects unresolved V genes, and no reason is known for the rest. The sample data list under 85,000 clones, and 88% of these were observed just once. Around 4.1% of the sample belongs to the ten largest clones. The data belong to a study of OX40 agonist ivuxolimab in advanced cancers. For context, the study as a whole: Ivuxolimab was an agonistic, fully human IgG2 monoclonal antibody directed against OX40 (CD134), a costimulatory receptor. Intravenous ivuxolimab was administered to patients every 2 weeks at six dose levels: 0.01, 0.1, 0.3, 1.5, 3 and 10 mg/kg. Among the 52 dose-escalation patients, approximately 20 had hepatocellular carcinoma, around 15 melanoma, 9 renal cell carcinoma and 9 head and neck cancer. A male proportion of around 83% and a mean age of around 60 years, ranging from 23 to 79, were recorded for the dose-escalation cohort. Patients were allowed to have had prior anti-PD-1, anti-PD-L1 or anti-CTLA-4 therapy, and more than 35% of the dose-escalation patients had been treated with checkpoint inhibitors. Partial responses occurred in three dose-escalation patients: two with cutaneous melanoma and one with hepatocellular carcinoma. Peripheral TCRbeta sequencing aimed to test whether ivuxolimab altered TCR sequence diversity and caused clonal T-cell expansion. The paper covers the monotherapy dose-escalation part of the phase I ivuxolimab trial, which included N ≈ 57 patients.

The research as a whole found: On average, CD8+ T cells showed more expanded clones than CD4+ T cells after ivuxolimab. At doses of 0.1 to 3.0 mg/kg, clonal expansion of both CD4+ and CD8+ T cells in blood was seen between baseline and week 6. In the 0.1-3.0 mg/kg groups, partial responders had among the lowest normalized peripheral clonal expansion, particularly in CD8+ T cells. Low levels of normalized T-cell clonal expansion were also seen in some patients who did not respond. The antigen specificity of the peripheral T cells that underwent clonal expansion was not determined.

Patients with a history of autoimmune disease or receiving systemic immunosuppression were excluded from the trial. In every dose cohort, peripheral blood was drawn for TCR sequencing at baseline, cycle 4 day 1, and cycle 7 day 1. The samples were taken from a phase I, first-in-human, multicenter, open-label dose-escalation trial of ivuxolimab. The trial enrolled adults with locally advanced or metastatic head and neck squamous cell, hepatocellular, melanoma or renal cell carcinoma. CD4+ and CD8+ T cells were sorted separately from peripheral blood before TCR sequencing. Deletion took 4 bases off V and 4 bases off J, with a span of 8 bases between the germline ends. The CDR3, cysteine through phenylalanine, is 13 amino acids long. Of the read, only the CDR3 DNA is kept; its 39 bases are in frame from base 1. CDR1 and CDR2, per the germline V gene, are MNHNS and SASEGT.

This receptor was identified in an adult with an advanced solid tumor such as melanoma, head and neck, liver or kidney cancer. The sample in question was CD4+ or CD8+ T cells sorted from blood, obtained in a trial of the OX40 agonist ivuxolimab. The rearranged chain carries TRBV6-1 and TRBJ1-3, with a weak D call of TRBD1 (5 bases match). The CDR3 reads as follows: CASSAPGGNTIYF. The DNA is TGTGCCAGCAGTGCGCCAGGGGGAAACACCATATATTTT.